Listed below are T cell receptor beta chains from one sample, sequenced in a study of T cell responses to AZD1222 COVID-19 vaccine. TCRdb's copy holds only in-frame clones and misses some; the assay was immunoSEQ multiplex PCR. The sample gives about 180,000 clones, about 90% of which show up once; less than 2.5% is in the top ten. This specimen was peripheral blood, taken on day 0 of AZD1222 vaccination. The source is an adult in good health. Each CDR3 is given with its conserved first and last residue.

v_call	j_call	cdr3_aa
TRBV6-5	TRBJ2-3	CASSYSLAGTDTQYF
TRBV5-4	TRBJ2-6	CASSLGGSSGANVLTF
TRBV11-3	TRBJ2-7	CASSHGQSYEQYF
TRBV11-2	TRBJ2-2	CASSLLAGGTGELFF
TRBV7-2	TRBJ2-3	CASSFSGYSTDTQYF
TRBV25-1	TRBJ1-6	CASSSGGSPLHF
TRBV25-1	TRBJ1-6	CASSPGTSPVVNSPLHF
TRBV2	TRBJ2-2	CASSELQRGTGELFF
TRBV15	TRBJ1-1	CATSRVQGRTEAFF
TRBV13	TRBJ1-1	CASSSRQGEAFF
TRBV2	TRBJ1-5	CASSGTAGISNQPQHF
TRBV19	TRBJ2-6	CASSIDSDRQSMGANVLTF
TRBV12-3/TRBV12-4	TRBJ1-2	CASRGPHAGYTF
TRBV29-1	TRBJ2-1	CSVEEFGQVGSDEQFF
TRBV10-3	TRBJ1-5	CAISDSGGNQPQHF
TRBV2	TRBJ2-5	CASSEMRETQYF
TRBV11-2	TRBJ2-5	CASSPRTGGWETQYF
TRBV28	TRBJ2-1	CARAEGTGLHEQFF
TRBV18	TRBJ1-2	CASSPTVSEPPYGYTF
TRBV11-3	TRBJ2-2	CASSFGRTGELFF
TRBV7-2	TRBJ2-7	CASSGNGQALGQYF
TRBV20-1	TRBJ1-3	CSASGGEVDTIYF
TRBV28	TRBJ1-6	CASSATEDNSPLHF